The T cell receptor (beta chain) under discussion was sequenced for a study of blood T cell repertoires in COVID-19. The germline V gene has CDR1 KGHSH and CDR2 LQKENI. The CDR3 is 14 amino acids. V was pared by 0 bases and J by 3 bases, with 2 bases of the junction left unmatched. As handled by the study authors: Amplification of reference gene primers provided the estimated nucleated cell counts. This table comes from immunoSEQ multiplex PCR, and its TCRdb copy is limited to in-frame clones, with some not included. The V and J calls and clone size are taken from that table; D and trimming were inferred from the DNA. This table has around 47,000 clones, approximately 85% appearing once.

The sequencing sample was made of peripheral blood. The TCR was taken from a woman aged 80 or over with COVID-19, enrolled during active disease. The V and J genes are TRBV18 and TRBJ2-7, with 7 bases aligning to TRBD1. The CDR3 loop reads CASSPPRDSYEQYF. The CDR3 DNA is TGTGCCAGCTCACCACCCCGGGACAGCTACGAGCAGTACTTC.